Listed below are T cell receptor beta chains from one sample, sequenced in a study of blood T cell repertoires in COVID-19. Method: immunoSEQ multiplex PCR; TCRdb's copy keeps in-frame clones and lacks some. The sample includes some 200,000 clones, approximately 81% seen only once; the top ten take 4.5% to 5.5%. The sample comprised peripheral blood. These TCRs come from a woman in her sixties or seventies who had recovered from COVID-19. The CDR3 runs from the conserved cysteine through the conserved F or W. A D gene is named only where the DNA matches it firmly. Not all rows give a size; the values are once, few, many and, for expanded clones, a class.

>TRBD1|NA|TRBV10-3|TRBJ2-7
CAIRPGTGSYEQYF
TGTGCCATCAGGCCCGGGACAGGATCCTACGAGCAGTACTTC
>NA|NA|TRBV12-2|TRBJ2-1
CASRLSGGPPSSIF
TGTGCAAGTCGCCTTAGCGGGGGCCCCCCAAGTTCGATCTTC
>NA|NA|TRBV4-3|TRBJ2-4
CASSQDGEASPIQYF
TGCGCCAGCAGCCAAGATGGGGAGGCCAGTCCCATTCAGTACTTC
>TRBD1|NA|TRBV18|TRBJ2-5
CASSLESGTGPWETQYF
TGTGCCAGCTCCCTGGAGTCCGGGACAGGGCCTTGGGAGACCCAGTACTTC
>NA|NA|TRBV30|TRBJ1-4
CAWTRTGTGNEKLFF
TGTGCCTGGACACGCACAGGAACAGGGAATGAAAAACTGTTTTTT
>TRBD2|NA|TRBV10-3|TRBJ2-1
CAISSGTSGGTNLYNEQFF
TGTGCCATCAGTTCCGGGACTAGCGGGGGCACCAACCTTTACAATGAGCAGTTCTTC
>TRBD1|NA|TRBV5-8|TRBJ1-4
CASRETGGAEKLFF
TGTGCCAGCAGAGAGACAGGGGGCGCCGAAAAACTGTTTTTT
>TRBD1|NA|TRBV5-5|TRBJ1-2
CASSSTGVTGYTF
TGTGCCAGCAGCTCAACAGGGGTGACGGGCTACACCTTC
>NA|NA|TRBV27|TRBJ2-5
CASSSHLIQETQYF
TGTGCCAGCAGTTCACACCTCATACAAGAGACCCAGTACTTC
>TRBD1|NA|TRBV29-1|TRBJ1-2
CSVEDGTGGVFNYGYTF
TGCAGCGTTGAAGATGGGACAGGGGGGGTTTTTAACTATGGCTACACCTTC
>TRBD1|NA|TRBV4-1|TRBJ1-1
CASSQSTGTVNTEAFF
TGCGCCAGCAGCCAGTCGACAGGGACGGTGAACACTGAAGCTTTCTTT
>TRBD1|NA|TRBV5-1|TRBJ2-7
CASRDDRVSYEQYF
TGCGCCAGCAGAGACGACAGGGTAAGCTACGAGCAGTACTTC
>TRBD1|NA|TRBV27|TRBJ2-1
CASSFGGGDRPYNEQFF
TGTGCCAGCAGTTTCGGAGGCGGGGACAGGCCTTACAATGAGCAGTTCTTC
>NA|few|TRBV2|TRBJ1-1
CASGGQPNTEAFF
TGTGCCAGCGGAGGCCAGCCGAACACTGAAGCTTTCTTT